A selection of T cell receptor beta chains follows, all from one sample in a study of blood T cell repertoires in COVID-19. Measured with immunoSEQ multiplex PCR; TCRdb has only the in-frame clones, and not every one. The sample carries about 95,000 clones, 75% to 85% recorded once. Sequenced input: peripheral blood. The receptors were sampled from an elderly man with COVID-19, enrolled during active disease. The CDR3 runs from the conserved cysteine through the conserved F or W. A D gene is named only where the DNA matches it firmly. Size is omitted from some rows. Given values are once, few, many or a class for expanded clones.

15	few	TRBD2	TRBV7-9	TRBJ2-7	TGTGCCAGCAGCTTGCGGACTAGCGGGAGCTACGAGCAGTACTTC	CASSLRTSGSYEQYF
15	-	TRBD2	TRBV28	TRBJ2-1	TGTGCCAGCAGTTCCACTAGCGGGTCGAACAATGAGCAGTTCTTC	CASSSTSGSNNEQFF
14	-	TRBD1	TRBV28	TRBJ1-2	TGTGCCAGCAGTTCTCACTCAGGGGGGCTTGGCTACACCTTC	CASSSHSGGLGYTF
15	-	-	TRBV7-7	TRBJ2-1	TGTGCCAGCAGCTCAGGGCTGGTGAGGTATGGTGAGCAGTTCTTC	CASSSGLVRYGEQFF
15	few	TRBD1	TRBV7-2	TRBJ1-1	TGTGCCAGCAGCTTAGACGGGACAGGGTCCACTGAAGCTTTCTTT	CASSLDGTGSTEAFF
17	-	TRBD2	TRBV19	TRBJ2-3	TGTGCCAGTAGTGTTTTAGCGGGGGGCCGAGACACAGATACGCAGTATTTT	CASSVLAGGRDTDTQYF
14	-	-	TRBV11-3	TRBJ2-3	TGTGCCAGCAGCTTTAGGGGGGGCGCAGATACGCAGTATTTT	CASSFRGGADTQYF
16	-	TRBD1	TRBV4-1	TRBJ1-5	TGCGCCAGCAGCCAAGAGGGAAGGGGGCCCAATCAGCCCCAGCATTTT	CASSQEGRGPNQPQHF
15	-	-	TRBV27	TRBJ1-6	TGTGCCAGCAGTTTGGAACCACAGATCTATTCACCCCTCCACTTT	CASSLEPQIYSPLHF
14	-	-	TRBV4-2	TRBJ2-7	TGTGCCAGCAGCCCCTCACAGGGCCAAGGCGAGCAGTACTTC	CASSPSQGQGEQYF
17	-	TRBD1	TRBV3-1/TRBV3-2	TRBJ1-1	TGTGCCAGCAGCCCTACCGGACAGGGGTATAAGAACACTGAAGCTTTCTTT	CASSPTGQGYKNTEAFF
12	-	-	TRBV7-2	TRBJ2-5	TGTGCCACAGGGACTTTACAAGAGACCCAGTACTTC	CATGTLQETQYF
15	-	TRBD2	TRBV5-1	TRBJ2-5	TGCGCCAGCAGCTCGCTAGCGGGATCGCGAGAGACCCAGTACTTC	CASSSLAGSRETQYF
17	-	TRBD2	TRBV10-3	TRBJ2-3	TGTGCCATCAGTGTAGTAGCGGGAGGAGTAAGCACAGATACGCAGTATTTT	CAISVVAGGVSTDTQYF
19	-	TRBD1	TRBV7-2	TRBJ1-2	TGTGCCAGCAGCCCCAAAGGTTCGAAACAGGGGAGGCGGGACGATGGCTACACCTTC	CASSPKGSKQGRRDDGYTF
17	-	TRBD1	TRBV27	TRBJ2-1	TGTGCCAGCAGTTTATCTTGGGGACAGGGTCTATACAATGAGCAGTTCTTC	CASSLSWGQGLYNEQFF
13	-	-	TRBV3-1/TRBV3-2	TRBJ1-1	TGTGCCAGCAGCCGACTAAATAGGCAGGAAGCTTTCTTT	CASSRLNRQEAFF
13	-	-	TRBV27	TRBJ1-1	TGTGCCAGCAGTTTTTATCGGGACACTGAAGCTTTCTTT	CASSFYRDTEAFF
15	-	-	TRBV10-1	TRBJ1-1	TGCGCCAGCAGTGAGTCCGTGGGCCCAGGGGCTGAAGCTTTCTTT	CASSESVGPGAEAFF
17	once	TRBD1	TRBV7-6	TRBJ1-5	TGTGCCAGCAGCCCCAGGGACAGGGGGGCCGGCAATCAGCCCCAGCATTTT	CASSPRDRGAGNQPQHF
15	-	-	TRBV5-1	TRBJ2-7	TGCGCCAGCAGCTTGGCCCGCGGGACCACCTACGAGCAGTACTTC	CASSLARGTTYEQYF
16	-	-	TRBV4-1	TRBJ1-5	TGCGCCAGCAGCCAAGGCGGACAGCGCCCCAATCAGCCCCAGCATTTT	CASSQGGQRPNQPQHF
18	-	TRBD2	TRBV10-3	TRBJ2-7	TGTGCCATCAGGAGCCAGGGGCCTCAACTAGCGGGAGACTACGAGCAGTACTTC	CAIRSQGPQLAGDYEQYF
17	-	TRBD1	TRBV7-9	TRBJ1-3	TGTGCCAGCAGCCTATTAAAGACAGGGGGCTCTGGAAACACCATATATTTT	CASSLLKTGGSGNTIYF
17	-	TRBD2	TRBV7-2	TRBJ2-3	TGTGCCAGCAGCAACGACATTCCGGGACTAGCGTCAGATACGCAGTATTTT	CASSNDIPGLASDTQYF
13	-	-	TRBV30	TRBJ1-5	TGTGCCTGGAGTGAGGACACCAATCAGCCCCAGCATTTT	CAWSEDTNQPQHF
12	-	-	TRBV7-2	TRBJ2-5	TGTGCCAGCAGCCCTAGAGGGGGGACCCAGTACTTC	CASSPRGGTQYF
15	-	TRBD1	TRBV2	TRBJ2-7	TGTGCCAGCAGTGTCTTGACAGGGGGAATGGGCGAGCAGTACTTC	CASSVLTGGMGEQYF
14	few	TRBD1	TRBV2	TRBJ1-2	TGTGCCAGCAGTGGCAGGGGGAAATCGAGGGGCTACACCTTC	CASSGRGKSRGYTF
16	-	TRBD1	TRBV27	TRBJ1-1	TGTGCCAGCAGTCTTTCGCGAGGACAGGGGATGACTGAAGCTTTCTTT	CASSLSRGQGMTEAFF
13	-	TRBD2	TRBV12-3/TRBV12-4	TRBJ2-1	TGTGCCAGCAGTTTACTAGCGGTCAATGAGCAGTTCTTC	CASSLLAVNEQFF
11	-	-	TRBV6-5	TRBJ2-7	TGTGCCAGCTACTACCTCTACGAGCAGTACTTC	CASYYLYEQYF
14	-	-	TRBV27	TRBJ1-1	TGTGCCAGCAGTTTAAACAGGAGGAACACTGAAGCTTTCTTT	CASSLNRRNTEAFF
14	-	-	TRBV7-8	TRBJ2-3	TGTGCCAGCAGCTTAGGCGGGCACGCAGATACGCAGTATTTT	CASSLGGHADTQYF
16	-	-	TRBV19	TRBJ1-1	TGTGCCAGTAGTGAAGCGGGACCGCCTTCTTACACTGAAGCTTTCTTT	CASSEAGPPSYTEAFF
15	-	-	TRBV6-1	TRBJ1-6	TGTGCCAGCAGTGACGGCGGCTCCTATAATTCACCCCTCCACTTT	CASSDGGSYNSPLHF
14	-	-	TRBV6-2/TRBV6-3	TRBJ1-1	TGTGCCAGCAGTTACATGGGAGAGAACACTGAAGCTTTCTTT	CASSYMGENTEAFF
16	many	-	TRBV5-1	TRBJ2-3	TGCGCCAGCAGCCTCGGCGGGGGCCCTACCCAAGATACGCAGTATTTT	CASSLGGGPTQDTQYF
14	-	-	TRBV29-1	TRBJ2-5	TGCAGCGTTGGGATAGGGGGGGCGCGGGAGACCCAGTACTTC	CSVGIGGARETQYF
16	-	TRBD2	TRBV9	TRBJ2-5	TGTGCCAGCAGCCCAGGACTAGCGGGAGGGATCGAGACCCAGTACTTC	CASSPGLAGGIETQYF
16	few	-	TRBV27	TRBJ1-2	TGTGCCAGCAGTAAACAGGGCTATACTTCTAACTATGGCTACACCTTC	CASSKQGYTSNYGYTF
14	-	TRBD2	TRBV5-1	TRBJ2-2	TGCGCCAGCAGCTTGACTAGCGGGGTCGGGGAGCTGTTTTTT	CASSLTSGVGELFF
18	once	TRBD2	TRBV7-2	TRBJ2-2	TGTGCCAGCAGCCTACTCGGACTAGCGGGAGGGCGCACCGGGGAGCTGTTTTTT	CASSLLGLAGGRTGELFF
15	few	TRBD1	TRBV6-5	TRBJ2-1	TGTGCCAGCAGTAAAACAGGGGCGCGCTACAATGAGCAGTTCTTC	CASSKTGARYNEQFF
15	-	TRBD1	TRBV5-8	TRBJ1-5	TGTGCCAGCAGCTTGGGGGACAGACAAAATCAGCCCCAGCATTTT	CASSLGDRQNQPQHF
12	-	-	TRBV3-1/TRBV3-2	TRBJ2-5	TGTGCCAGCAGCCAAGCCGATACTACCCAGTACTTC	CASSQADTTQYF
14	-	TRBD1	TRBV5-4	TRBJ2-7	TGTGCCAGCAGTACCGACAGGGGTGTACACGAGCAGTACTTC	CASSTDRGVHEQYF